These 24 T cell receptor beta chains were sequenced from one sample in a study of T cells after yellow fever vaccination. TCRdb fed the 5' RACE reads into MiXCR, producing one record per CDR3 protein. The sample consists of 250,000 to 400,000 distinct CDR3 sequences, approximately 4.3% of them appearing once. Sequenced material: PBMCs, taken 15 days after the yellow fever booster vaccination. Receptors originate from a man between 18 and 35 years old who received the YFV17D yellow fever vaccine.

This chain joins TRBV4-1 and TRBJ2-5; 7 nucleotides agree with TRBD1. CDR1 and CDR2 from the germline V gene are MGHRA and YSYEKL. V shed 4 bases and J 3 bases; nucleotides not matched to a gene: 20. There are 19 residues in the CDR3. As DNA, the CDR3 is TGCGCCAGCAGCCCCCGGGACAGATCGGAAAGGAAGGACGAAGAGACCCAGTACTTC. It specifies CASSPRDRSERKDEETQYF.

This clonotype was seen a handful of times. The V and J genes are TRBV10-3 and TRBJ2-7, with 13 bases fitting TRBD2. Trimming took 6 bases from V and 2 from J; bases not matched to a gene: 7. The length of the CDR3 is 16 residues. Germline loops: CDR1 ENHRY, CDR2 SYGVKD. CDR3 nucleotide sequence: TGTGCCATCAGCCCCCAAGGACTAGCGGGGGCCTACGAGCAGTACTTC. This sequence encodes CAISPQGLAGAYEQYF.

This clonotype was picked up a small number of times. The V gene is TRBV11-2, the J gene TRBJ2-1; 7 nucleotides agree with TRBD2. With 0 bases clipped from V and 5 bases from J, the junction kept 10 bases outside the gene matches. The CDR3 contains 17 residues. Germline lookup yields CDR1 SGHAT and CDR2 FQNNGV. The CDR3 nucleotides are TGTGCCAGCAGCTTAGATCTGGACGGGGGGTTCGACAATGAGCAGTTCTTC. This gives the protein CASSLDLDGGFDNEQFF.

Only a few counts were recorded for this clonotype. The chain is built from TRBV28 and TRBJ1-2, with TRBD1 identical over 9 bases. Germline V gene data show CDR1 as MDHEN and CDR2 as SYDVKM. The V and J ends lost 1 base and 10 bases, in that order; junction bases with no gene match: 7. This CDR3 has 14 amino acids. CDR3 protein: CASSLSGTGSTYTF. The CDR3 DNA reads as TGTGCCAGCAGTTTATCAGGGACAGGGTCCACCTACACCTTC.

The J gene is TRBJ2-3, the V gene TRBV7-6; TRBD2 matches 13 bases. The V segment lost 4 bases and the J segment 0 bases; nucleotides outside the gene matches: 4. The germline V gene encodes CDR1 SGHVS and CDR2 FNYEAQ. The CDR3 loop spans 17 amino acids. CDR3 protein: CASSSGTSGTSTDTQYF. The CDR3 nucleotides read TGTGCCAGCAGCTCTGGGACTAGCGGGACTAGCACAGATACGCAGTATTTT. Full variable domain (rest looked up from reference TRBV7-6 and TRBJ2-3): GAGVSQSPRYKVTKRGQDVALRCDPISGHVSLYWYRQALGQGPEFLTYFNYEAQQDKSGLPNDRFSAERPEGSISTLTIQRTEQRDSAMYRCASSSGTSGTSTDTQYFGPGTRLTVL.

This clonotype was seen many times. The chain combines TRBV7-9 with TRBJ2-7, with D maybe TRBD1 (5 bases). The CDR3 is made up of 11 amino acids. In germline, CDR1 is SEHNR, CDR2 FQNEAQ (reference sequence). Trimming shortened V by 9 bases and J by 3 bases, and 9 bases separated the two germline ends. The CDR3 DNA follows: TGTGCCAGACTGGGGCACTACGAGCAGTACTTC. It translates to CARLGHYEQYF.

For the CDR3, the DNA is TGTGCCAGCTCACCACGGACGGACCTCTACGAGCAGTACTTC. It encodes CASSPRTDLYEQYF. The V call is TRBV18, the J call TRBJ2-7; D not resolved. V lost 1 base and J lost 3, with 10 bases in between. CDR3 length: 14 amino acids. The germline gives CDR1 KGHSH, CDR2 LQKENI.

This clonotype was detected only a few times. The chain combines TRBV3-1 with TRBJ2-7; 8 bases match TRBD2. The CDR3 is 15 residues long. Germline V gives CDR1 LGHDT, CDR2 YNNKEL (reference sequence). V dropped 1 base and J dropped 2; count of bases not matched to a gene: 4. Here the CDR3 reads CASSQGPRGAYEQYV. The CDR3 region has the DNA TGTGCCAGCAGCCAAGGCCCGCGGGGGGCCTACGAGCAGTACGTC.

This clonotype has more than one count but fewer than ten. This chain joins TRBV7-2 and TRBJ1-2; TRBD1 is a possible D gene (6 bases). V dropped 5 bases and J dropped 7 bases, with 17 bases sitting between them. The CDR3 covers 14 residues. Germline-derived CDR1 and CDR2 are SGHTA and FQGNSA. The CDR3: CASSHPWGAAGYTF. CDR3 sequence (DNA): TGTGCCAGCAGCCACCCTTGGGGGGCCGCTGGCTACACCTTC.

The sample holds a few counts of this clonotype. This sequence joins TRBV27 and TRBJ2-3; 11 positions agree with TRBD2. The CDR3 totals 17 residues. Per the germline V gene, CDR1 is MNHEY and CDR2 is SMNVEV (reference sequence). V lost 5 bases and J lost 5; bases outside the gene matches: 12. The CDR3 region is CASSRLPGSGGGDTQYF. DNA of the CDR3: TGTGCCAGCAGTAGGTTACCCGGTAGCGGGGGGGGAGATACGCAGTATTTT.

This clonotype was counted at least ten times. The chain employs TRBV6-5 and TRBJ2-5, with 9 bases aligning to TRBD2. This CDR3 has 14 amino acids. Germline V gives CDR1 MNHEY, CDR2 SVGAGI. The V segment lost 6 bases and the J segment 7 bases; nucleotides outside the gene matches: 9. The CDR3 sequence: CASSPGLAHRTQYF. CDR3 nucleotide sequence: TGTGCCAGCAGCCCGGGACTAGCCCACCGGACCCAGTACTTC.

A few counts support this clonotype. The V gene is TRBV6-2 or TRBV6-3, the J gene TRBJ1-2; D is unclear. The CDR3 extends over 15 amino acids. V lost 6 bases and J 4 bases, leaving 18 bases between the germline ends. The germline V gene encodes CDR1 MNHEY and CDR2 SVGEGT. CDR3 nucleotides: TGTGCCAGCAGCCCTACTCTATCCACCAGCTATGGCTACACCTTC. Its protein product is CASSPTLSTSYGYTF.

This chain joins TRBV5-1 and TRBJ2-3; unclear D gene. Trimming took off 4 bases at V and 5 bases at J, with 11 bases between the two ends. The CDR3 contains 13 residues. Looked up from germline, CDR1 is SGHRS and CDR2 is YFSETQ. The chain's CDR3 is CASSILSGDTQYF. The DNA for the CDR3 is TGCGCCAGCAGCATTTTGAGTGGAGATACGCAGTATTTT.

This clonotype has ten or more counts. The chain employs TRBV5-1 and TRBJ2-3, with 8 bases matching TRBD1. V shed 2 bases and J 1 base; nucleotides not matched to a gene: 3. Germline V lookup: CDR1 SGHRS, CDR2 YFSETQ. This CDR3 region has 15 residues. The CDR3 sequence is CASSFGQGGTDTQYF. The CDR3 DNA is TGCGCCAGCAGCTTTGGACAGGGCGGCACAGATACGCAGTATTTT.

This clonotype came up many times. V usage is TRBV5-1 and J usage is TRBJ2-5; D perhaps matches TRBD1 (6 bases). This CDR3 comprises 14 residues. Germline V gene lookup returns CDR1 SGHRS and CDR2 YFSETQ. Deletions cut 0 bases from V and 5 bases from J, with 11 bases between. This chain's CDR3 is CASSLGPGEETQYF. The CDR3 DNA reads as TGCGCCAGCAGCTTGGGACCAGGGGAGGAGACCCAGTACTTC.

This clonotype was seen at least ten times. The junction departs from germline at one end; a sequencing error may be responsible. This chain connects TRBV20-1 to TRBJ1-1, with D possibly being TRBD1 (5 bases). The CDR3 length is 13 residues. Looked up from germline, CDR1 is DFQATT and CDR2 is SNEGSKA (reference sequence). The CDR3 DNA reads TGCAGTGCGAGAGACAGCCGGGCCACTGAAGCTTTCTTT. Encoded protein: CSARDSRATEAFF.

At least ten counts were recorded for this clonotype. This chain uses TRBV20-1 with TRBJ2-4; 8 bases are shared with TRBD1. The CDR3 is made up of 14 amino acids. With V trimmed by 1 base and J by 9 bases, 8 bases remained unmatched. Germline-derived CDR1 and CDR2 are DFQATT and SNEGSKA (reference sequence). CDR3 loop: CSARGDRGFGIQYF. Written as DNA, the CDR3 is TGCAGTGCTAGAGGAGACAGGGGTTTTGGCATTCAGTACTTC.

This clonotype was counted ten times or more. V is TRBV7-2 and J is TRBJ2-3, with D perhaps being TRBD1 or TRBD2 (5 bases each). Per germline, CDR1 SGHTA and CDR2 FQGNSA. The CDR3 contains 14 residues. V was pared by 5 bases and J by 4 bases, with 13 bases between. CDR3 in DNA: TGTGCCAGCAGCAATAGGTTGGGGGCAGATACGCAGTATTTT. Protein product: CASSNRLGADTQYF.

This rearrangement joins TRBV13 to TRBJ2-3; the D call may be TRBD1 or TRBD2 (6 bases each). Per the germline V gene, CDR1 is PRHDT and CDR2 is FYEKMQ (reference sequence). V was cut by 0 bases and J by 2 bases, with 12 bases left in between. The CDR3 is 16 residues long. The CDR3 reads CASSLGLRGLTDTQYF. CDR3 DNA sequence: TGTGCCAGCAGCTTAGGCCTCCGGGGGCTCACAGATACGCAGTATTTT.

The chain has TRBV6-6 and TRBJ2-5, with D possibly TRBD2 on 6 matching bases. Germline V lookup: CDR1 MNHNY, CDR2 SVGAGI (reference sequence). Trimming stripped 2 bases from V and 5 bases from J, with 9 bases between. CDR3 size: 13 residues. The CDR3 protein is CASSYREAETQYF. As DNA, the CDR3 is TGTGCCAGCAGTTACAGGGAGGCGGAGACCCAGTACTTC.

This clonotype was seen more than once but under ten times. The chain joins TRBV4-1 to TRBJ2-1, with 13 bases lining up with TRBD2. The CDR3 has 16 amino acids. V trimming: 4 bases; J trimming: 4 bases; junction bases outside the gene matches: 4. The V gene's germline CDR1 is MGHRA and CDR2 YSYEKL. The CDR3 loop reads CASSLLTSGGYNEQFF. The CDR3, as DNA: TGCGCCAGCAGCCTCCTGACTAGCGGGGGGTACAATGAGCAGTTCTTC.

This clonotype was observed at least ten times. The CDR3 DNA reads as TGCAGTGCTGGGGCGACGGGCAGCTCCTACGAGCAGTACTTC. The encoded protein is CSAGATGSSYEQYF. This chain links TRBV20-1 with TRBJ2-7; maybe TRBD1 (5 bases). This CDR3 has 14 amino acids. Germline V lookup: CDR1 DFQATT, CDR2 SNEGSKA (reference sequence). V shed 5 bases and J shed 0 bases, with 14 bases lying between them.

In its sample, this clonotype was seen many times. The gene calls are TRBV7-9 and TRBJ2-5; D is undetermined. Germline V gene data show CDR1 as SEHNR and CDR2 as FQNEAQ (reference sequence). The CDR3 extends over 11 amino acids. Trimming removed 5 bases from V and 3 bases from J, with 4 bases in between. CDR3 in amino acids: CASSKEETQYF. The CDR3 DNA reads TGTGCCAGCAGCAAAGAAGAGACCCAGTACTTC. The full variable domain, completed using reference TRBV7-9 and TRBJ2-5, is DTGVSQNPRHKITKRGQNVTFRCDPISEHNRLYWYRQTLGQGPEFLTYFQNEAQLEKSRLLSDRFSAERPKGSFSTLEIQRTEQGDSAMYLCASSKEETQYFGPGTRLLVL.

The chain employs TRBV3-1 and TRBJ1-5; D call uncertain. Germline V gives CDR1 LGHDT, CDR2 YNNKEL (reference sequence). V lost 0 bases and J lost 6, with 6 bases in between. The CDR3 sequence is 13 residues long. CDR3 sequence: CASSQDVVQPQHF. DNA of the CDR3: TGTGCCAGCAGCCAAGATGTTGTTCAGCCCCAGCATTTT.